A selection of T cell receptor beta chains follows, all from one sample in a study of blood T cell repertoires in COVID-19. Repertoires were generated with immunoSEQ multiplex PCR, while TCRdb's copy carries only in-frame clones and drops some. The repertoire holds 150,000 to 200,000 clones, with approximately 86% as singletons. Sample: PBMCs or T cells enriched from blood (not recorded which). These receptors all come from a man aged 55 to 69 who had recovered from COVID-19. CDR3s include the opening cysteine and the closing phenylalanine or tryptophan. Fields, in order: V gene, J gene, CDR3 length, CDR3 protein.

TRBV27	TRBJ1-2	12	CASSSQGRGYTF
TRBV3-1/TRBV3-2	TRBJ2-7	16	CASSQNRLARIHEQYF
TRBV7-3	TRBJ2-1	12	CASSPQGFEQFF
TRBV5-4	TRBJ2-5	14	CASSPGTTRETQYF
TRBV5-1	TRBJ2-3	14	CASSWRDSTDTQYF
TRBV2	TRBJ2-2	17	CASSADRGRFATGELFF
TRBV28	TRBJ2-5	15	CASSAGGSPRGTQYF
TRBV19	TRBJ1-4	15	CASSMGGQGKEKLFF
TRBV12-5	TRBJ2-1	18	CASGLQAGVGGSYNEQFF
TRBV24-1	TRBJ2-7	15	CATSDTGTTTYEQYF
TRBV5-4	TRBJ2-5	14	CASSLVGVGETQYF
TRBV12-3/TRBV12-4	TRBJ2-5	13	CASSFDLRETQYF
TRBV10-3	TRBJ1-6	16	CAISESVQGDNSPLHF
TRBV6-5	TRBJ1-5	13	CASSTGGEQPQHF
TRBV11-1	TRBJ2-7	15	CASSSLWGGEYEQYF
TRBV5-1	TRBJ2-7	14	CASSETSGRGEQYF
TRBV11-1	TRBJ2-3	15	CASSVSGGTTDTQYF